The sequence of this T cell receptor (beta chain) was determined in a study of cytomegalovirus exposure and HLA in healthy donors. Whole-study context: An early release of data contained roughly 90 million unique TCRs, which came from HLA-typed donors. Study observations and caveats: Confirmation in vitro established that a few CMV-associated chains were specific for CMV antigens. After further analysis at a later stage, 16,951 TCR beta sequences were associated with HLA alleles at 0.05 false discovery rate.

For this clone: The antigen is unknown.

The PCR ran on 60 Vbeta and 13 Jbeta primers. This table comes from immunoSEQ multiplex PCR, and its TCRdb copy is limited to in-frame clones, with some not included. The sample includes more than 95,000 clones, under 85% seen only once; the top ten take around 8.6%. The CDR3 totals 15 residues. Germline assignment: CDR1 SGHAT and CDR2 FQNNGV. V lost 5 bases, J lost 0 bases, and 12 bases lay in between. The sample was PBMCs. The chain joins TRBV11-2 to TRBJ2-3, with D tentatively TRBD1 (5 bases). This clonotype was sampled from a woman aged 40 to 50 in good health and CMV-seropositive. CDR3 coding DNA: TGTGCCAGCAGCACCCGGACATCTAGCACAGATACGCAGTATTTT. It yields the protein CASSTRTSSTDTQYF. The variable domain in full, completed from reference TRBV11-2 and TRBJ2-3, reads EAGVAQSPRYKIIEKRQSVAFWCNPISGHATLYWYQQILGQGPKLLIQFQNNGVVDDSQLPKDRFSAERLKGVDSTLKIQPAKLEDSAVYLCASSTRTSSTDTQYFGPGTRLTVL.